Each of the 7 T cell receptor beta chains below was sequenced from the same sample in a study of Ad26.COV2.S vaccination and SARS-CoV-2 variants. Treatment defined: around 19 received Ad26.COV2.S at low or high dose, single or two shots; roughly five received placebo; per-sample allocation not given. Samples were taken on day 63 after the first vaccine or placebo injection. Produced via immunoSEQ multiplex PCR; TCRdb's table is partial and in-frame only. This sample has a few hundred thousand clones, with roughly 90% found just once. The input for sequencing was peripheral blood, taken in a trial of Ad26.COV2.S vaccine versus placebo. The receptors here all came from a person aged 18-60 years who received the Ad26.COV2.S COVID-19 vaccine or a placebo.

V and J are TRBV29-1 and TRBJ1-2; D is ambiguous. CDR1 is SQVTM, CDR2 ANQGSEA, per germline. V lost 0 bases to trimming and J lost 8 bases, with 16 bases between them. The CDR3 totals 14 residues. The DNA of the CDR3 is TGCAGCGTTGAAGATCGAAGACGCTTCCAGGGCTACACCTTC. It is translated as CSVEDRRRFQGYTF.

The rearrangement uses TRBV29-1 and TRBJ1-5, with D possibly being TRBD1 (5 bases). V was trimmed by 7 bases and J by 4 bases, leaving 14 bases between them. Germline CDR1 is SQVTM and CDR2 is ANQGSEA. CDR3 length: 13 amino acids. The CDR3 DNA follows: TGCAGCGCATCTAGGGGCACAAATCAGCCCCAGCATTTT. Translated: CSASRGTNQPQHF. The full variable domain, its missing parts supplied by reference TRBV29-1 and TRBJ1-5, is SAVISQKPSRDICQRGTSLTIQCQVDSQVTMMFWYRQQPGQSLTLIATANQGSEATYESGFVIDKFPISRPNLTFSTLTVSNMSPEDSSIYLCSASRGTNQPQHFGDGTRLSIL.

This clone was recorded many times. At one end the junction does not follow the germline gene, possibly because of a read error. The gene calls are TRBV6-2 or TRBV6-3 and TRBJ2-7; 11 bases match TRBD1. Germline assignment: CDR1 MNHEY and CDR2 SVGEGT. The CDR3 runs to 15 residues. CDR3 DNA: TGTGCCAGCAGTCACTCCGGGACAGGGGGCTACGAGCAGTACTTC. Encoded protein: CASSHSGTGGYEQYF.

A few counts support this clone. The CDR3 spells CASSQQGVGEQYF. In nucleotides, the CDR3 is TGTGCCAGCAGCCAACAGGGGGTTGGCGAGCAGTACTTC. The gene calls are TRBV3-1 (or the pseudogene TRBV3-2) and TRBJ2-7, with 7 bases aligning to TRBD1. In germline, CDR1 is LGHDT, CDR2 YNNKEL (reference sequence). The junction had 4 bases not matched to a gene; V was cut back by 2 bases and J by 6 bases. The CDR3 is made up of 13 amino acids.

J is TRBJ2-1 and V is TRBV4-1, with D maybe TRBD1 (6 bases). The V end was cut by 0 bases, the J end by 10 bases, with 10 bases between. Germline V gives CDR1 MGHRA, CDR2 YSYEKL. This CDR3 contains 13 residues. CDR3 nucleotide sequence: TGCGCCAGCAGCCAAGAACTAGGGACAGAGCAGTTCTTC. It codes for CASSQELGTEQFF.

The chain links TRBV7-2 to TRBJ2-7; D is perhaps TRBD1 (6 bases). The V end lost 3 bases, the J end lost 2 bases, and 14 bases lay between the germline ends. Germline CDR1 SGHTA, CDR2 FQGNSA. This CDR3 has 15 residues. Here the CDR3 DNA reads TGTGCCAGCAGCTTGGGGGCGCCAAGAACCTACGAGCAGTACTTC. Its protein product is CASSLGAPRTYEQYF. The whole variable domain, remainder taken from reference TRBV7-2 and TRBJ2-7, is GAGVSQSPSNKVTEKGKDVELRCDPISGHTALYWYRQSLGQGLEFLIYFQGNSAPDKSGLPSDRFSAERTGGSVSTLTIQRTQQEDSAVYLCASSLGAPRTYEQYFGPGTRLTVT.

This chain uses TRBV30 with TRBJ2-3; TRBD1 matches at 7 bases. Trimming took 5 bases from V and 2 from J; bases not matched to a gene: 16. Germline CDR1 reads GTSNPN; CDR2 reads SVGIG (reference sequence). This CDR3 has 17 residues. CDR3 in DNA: TGTGCCTGGGGTTTCCCAGGGACAGTCGACCACACAGATACGCAGTATTTT. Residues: CAWGFPGTVDHTDTQYF.